This TCR beta chain was sequenced for a study of T-cell memory formation after mild COVID-19. MiXCR, run by TCRdb on the 5' RACE reads, gives a single entry per CDR3 protein. The table has some 340,000 distinct CDR3 sequences, about an eighth seen once. To note about this clonotype: Its specificity is unknown.

Germline loops: CDR1 SGHTA, CDR2 FQGNSA. The trim removed 6 bases at V and 1 base at J, leaving 10 bases unmatched. This CDR3 is 16 amino acids long. Regarding the study as a whole: Pre-infection memory already had some responding clones, implying cross-reactive memory joined. The study found contracting CD4+ clones mainly in CM and EM and contracting CD8+ clones in EMRA. Second-wave clones peaking on day 37 lacked confirmed SARS-CoV-2 specificity.

V and J are TRBV7-2 and TRBJ2-5; 8 bases line up with TRBD2. This clonotype was obtained from a man between 18 and 35 years old who had mild COVID-19 (a few samples of this study predate the infection). Cell type and time point are not known. Sequenced sample: PBMCs or a T cell subset sorted from them (not recorded which). The CDR3 loop is CASSRLTGGTQETQYF. The CDR3 DNA is TGTGCCAGCAGTCGGCTTACGGGGGGGACCCAAGAGACCCAGTACTTC.